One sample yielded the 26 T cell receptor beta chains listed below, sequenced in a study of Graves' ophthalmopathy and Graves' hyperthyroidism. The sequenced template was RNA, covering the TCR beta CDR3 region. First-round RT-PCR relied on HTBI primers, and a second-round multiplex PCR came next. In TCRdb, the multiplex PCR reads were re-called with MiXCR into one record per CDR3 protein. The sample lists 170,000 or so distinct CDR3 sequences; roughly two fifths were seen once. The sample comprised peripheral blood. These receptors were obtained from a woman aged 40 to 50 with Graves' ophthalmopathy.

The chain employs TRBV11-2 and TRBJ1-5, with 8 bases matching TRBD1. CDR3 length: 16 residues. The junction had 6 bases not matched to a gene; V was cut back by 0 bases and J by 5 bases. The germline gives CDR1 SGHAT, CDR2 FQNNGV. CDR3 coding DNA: TGTGCCAGCAGCTTAGACGGGACAGGCCCATATCAGCCCCAGCATTTT. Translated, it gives CASSLDGTGPYQPQHF.

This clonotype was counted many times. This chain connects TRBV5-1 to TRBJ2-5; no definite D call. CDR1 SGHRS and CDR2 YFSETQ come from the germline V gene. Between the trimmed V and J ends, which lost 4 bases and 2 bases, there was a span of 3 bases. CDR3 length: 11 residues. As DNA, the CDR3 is TGCGCCAGCAGCACACAAGAGACCCAGTACTTC. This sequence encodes CASSTQETQYF.

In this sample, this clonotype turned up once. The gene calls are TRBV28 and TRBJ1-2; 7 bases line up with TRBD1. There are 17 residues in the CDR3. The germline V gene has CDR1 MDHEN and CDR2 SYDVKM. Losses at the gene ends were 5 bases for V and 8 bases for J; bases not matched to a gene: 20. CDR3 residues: CASSPDPGQLLWDGYTF. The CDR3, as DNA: TGTGCCAGCAGTCCCGACCCGGGACAGCTCCTTTGGGACGGCTACACCTTC.

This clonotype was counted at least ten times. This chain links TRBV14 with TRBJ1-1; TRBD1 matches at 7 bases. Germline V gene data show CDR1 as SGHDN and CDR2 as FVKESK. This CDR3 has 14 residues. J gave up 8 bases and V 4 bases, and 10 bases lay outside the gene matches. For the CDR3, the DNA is TGTGCCAGCAGCCGTATCTCCGGGACAGTCGAAGCTTTCTTT. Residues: CASSRISGTVEAFF.

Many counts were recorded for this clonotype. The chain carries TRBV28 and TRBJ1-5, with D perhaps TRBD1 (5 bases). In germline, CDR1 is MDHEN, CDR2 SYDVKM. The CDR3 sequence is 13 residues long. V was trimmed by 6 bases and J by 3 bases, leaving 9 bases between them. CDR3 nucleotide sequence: TGTGCCAGCAGGAACAGGTACAATCAGCCCCAGCATTTT. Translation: CASRNRYNQPQHF.

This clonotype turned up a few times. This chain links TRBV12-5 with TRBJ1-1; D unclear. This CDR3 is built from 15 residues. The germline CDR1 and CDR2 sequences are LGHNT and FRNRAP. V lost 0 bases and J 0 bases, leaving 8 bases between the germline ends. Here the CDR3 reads CASGLVIQMNTEAFF. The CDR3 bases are TGTGCTAGTGGTTTGGTGATACAAATGAACACTGAAGCTTTCTTT.

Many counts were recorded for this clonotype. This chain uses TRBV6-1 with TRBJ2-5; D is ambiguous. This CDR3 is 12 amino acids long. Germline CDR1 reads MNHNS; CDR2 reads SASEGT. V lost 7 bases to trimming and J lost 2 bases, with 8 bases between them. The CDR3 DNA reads TGTGCCAGCACTCCGGAGCAAGAGACCCAGTACTTC. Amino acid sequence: CASTPEQETQYF.

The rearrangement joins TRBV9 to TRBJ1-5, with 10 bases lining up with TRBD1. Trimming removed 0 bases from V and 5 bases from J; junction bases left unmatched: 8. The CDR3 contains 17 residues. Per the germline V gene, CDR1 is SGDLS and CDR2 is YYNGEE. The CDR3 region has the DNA TGTGCCAGCAGCGTAGGTAAAGGGGGGACAGGGGATCAGCCCCAGCATTTT. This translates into CASSVGKGGTGDQPQHF.

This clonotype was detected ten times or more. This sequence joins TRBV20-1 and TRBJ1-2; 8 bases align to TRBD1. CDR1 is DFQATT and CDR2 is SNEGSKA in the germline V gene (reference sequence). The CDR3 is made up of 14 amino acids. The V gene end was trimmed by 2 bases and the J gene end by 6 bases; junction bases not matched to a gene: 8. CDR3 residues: CSARILEQGDGYTF. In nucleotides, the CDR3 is TGCAGTGCTAGAATTCTGGAACAGGGGGATGGCTACACCTTC.

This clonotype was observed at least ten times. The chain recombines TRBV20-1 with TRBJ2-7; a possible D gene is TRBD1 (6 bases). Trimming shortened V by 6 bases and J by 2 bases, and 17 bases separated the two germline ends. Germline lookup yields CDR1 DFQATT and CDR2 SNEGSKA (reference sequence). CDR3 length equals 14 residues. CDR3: CSAPVGTPTYEQYF. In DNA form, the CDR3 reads TGCAGTGCGCCGGTGGGGACACCTACCTACGAGCAGTACTTC.

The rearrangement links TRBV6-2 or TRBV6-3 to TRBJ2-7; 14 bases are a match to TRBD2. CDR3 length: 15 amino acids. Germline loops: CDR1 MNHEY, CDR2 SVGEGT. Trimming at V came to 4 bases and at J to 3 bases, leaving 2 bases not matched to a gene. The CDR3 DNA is TGTGCCAGCAGTTCCGGACTAGCGGGAGGCTACGAGCAGTACTTC. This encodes CASSSGLAGGYEQYF.

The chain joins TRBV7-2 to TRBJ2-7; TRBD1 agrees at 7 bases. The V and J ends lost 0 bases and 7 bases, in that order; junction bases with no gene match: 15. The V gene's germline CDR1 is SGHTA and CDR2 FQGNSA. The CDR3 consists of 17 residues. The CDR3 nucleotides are TGTGCCAGCAGCTTAGCGGCTTCAGGGGGAATGGAGTCGGAGCAGTACTTC. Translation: CASSLAASGGMESEQYF.

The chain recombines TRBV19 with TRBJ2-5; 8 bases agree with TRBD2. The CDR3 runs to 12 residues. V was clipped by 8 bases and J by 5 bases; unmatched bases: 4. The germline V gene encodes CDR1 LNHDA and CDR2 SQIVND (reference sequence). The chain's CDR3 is CASSGGLETQYF. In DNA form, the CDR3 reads TGTGCCAGTTCGGGGGGGTTGGAGACCCAGTACTTC.

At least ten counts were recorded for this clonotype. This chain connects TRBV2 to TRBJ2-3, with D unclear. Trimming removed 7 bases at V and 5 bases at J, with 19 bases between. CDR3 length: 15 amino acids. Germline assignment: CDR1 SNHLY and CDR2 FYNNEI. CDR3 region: CASTRDPPPLDTQYF. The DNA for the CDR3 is TGTGCCAGCACCAGAGACCCCCCTCCTTTAGATACGCAGTATTTT.

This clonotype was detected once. This CDR3 reads CSVEDHTEAFF. As DNA, the CDR3 is TGCAGCGTTGAAGATCACACTGAAGCTTTCTTT. The J gene is TRBJ1-1, the V gene TRBV29-1, with D hard to call. Germline V gives CDR1 SQVTM, CDR2 ANQGSEA. Trimming pared 0 bases from V and 3 bases from J, leaving 2 bases between. The CDR3 contains 11 residues.

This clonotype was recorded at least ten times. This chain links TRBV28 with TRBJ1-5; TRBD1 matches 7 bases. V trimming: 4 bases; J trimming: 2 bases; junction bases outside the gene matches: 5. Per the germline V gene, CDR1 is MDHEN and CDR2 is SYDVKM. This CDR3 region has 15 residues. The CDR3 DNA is TGTGCCAGCAGTTCATTCGGGACAGGCAATCAGCCCCAGCATTTT. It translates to CASSSFGTGNQPQHF.

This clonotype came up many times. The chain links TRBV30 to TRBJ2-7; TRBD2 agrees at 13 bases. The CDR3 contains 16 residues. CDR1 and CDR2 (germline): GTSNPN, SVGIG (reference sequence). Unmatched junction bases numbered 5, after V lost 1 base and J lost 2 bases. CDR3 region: CAWSGYGLAGAYEQYF. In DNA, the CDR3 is TGTGCCTGGAGTGGATATGGACTAGCGGGGGCCTACGAGCAGTACTTC.

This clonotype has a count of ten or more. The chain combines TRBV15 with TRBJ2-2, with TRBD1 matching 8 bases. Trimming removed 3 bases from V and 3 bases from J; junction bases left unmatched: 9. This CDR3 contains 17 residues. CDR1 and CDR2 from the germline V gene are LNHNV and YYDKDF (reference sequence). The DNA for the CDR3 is TGTGCCACCAGCAGGAGGACGACAGGGGTGGACACCGGGGAGCTGTTTTTT. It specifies CATSRRTTGVDTGELFF.

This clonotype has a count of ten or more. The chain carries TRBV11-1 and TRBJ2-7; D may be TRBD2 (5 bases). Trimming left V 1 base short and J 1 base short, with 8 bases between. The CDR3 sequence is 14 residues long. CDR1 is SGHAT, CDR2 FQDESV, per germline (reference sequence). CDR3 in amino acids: CASSLERGSYEQYF. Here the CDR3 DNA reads TGTGCCAGCAGCTTAGAACGGGGATCCTACGAGCAGTACTTC.

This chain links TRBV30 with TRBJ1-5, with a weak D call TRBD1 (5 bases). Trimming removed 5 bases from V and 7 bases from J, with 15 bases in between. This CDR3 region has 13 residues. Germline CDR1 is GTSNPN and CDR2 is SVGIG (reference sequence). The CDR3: CAWQGSTGQPQHF. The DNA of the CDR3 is TGTGCCTGGCAGGGCAGCACCGGCCAGCCCCAGCATTTT.

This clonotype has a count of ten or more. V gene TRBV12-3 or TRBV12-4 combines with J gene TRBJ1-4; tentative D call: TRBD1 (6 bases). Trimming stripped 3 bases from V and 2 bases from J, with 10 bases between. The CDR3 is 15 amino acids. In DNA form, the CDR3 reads TGTGCCAGCAGTTTTATGGGGGCCACTAATGAAAAACTGTTTTTT. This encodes CASSFMGATNEKLFF.

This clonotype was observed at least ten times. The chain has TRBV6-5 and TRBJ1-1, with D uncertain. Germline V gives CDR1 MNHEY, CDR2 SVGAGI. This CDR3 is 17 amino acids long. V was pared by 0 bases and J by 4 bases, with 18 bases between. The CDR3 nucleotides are TGTGCCAGCAGTTACTCTTGGGCCGTGGGCCCCGGCACTGAAGCTTTCTTT. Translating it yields CASSYSWAVGPGTEAFF.

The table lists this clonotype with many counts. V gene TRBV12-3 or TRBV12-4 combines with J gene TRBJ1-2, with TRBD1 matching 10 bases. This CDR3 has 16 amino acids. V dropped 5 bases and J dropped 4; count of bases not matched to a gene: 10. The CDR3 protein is CASSPRGGQGLYGYTF. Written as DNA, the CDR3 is TGTGCCAGCAGTCCCCGGGGGGGACAGGGGCTCTATGGCTACACCTTC.

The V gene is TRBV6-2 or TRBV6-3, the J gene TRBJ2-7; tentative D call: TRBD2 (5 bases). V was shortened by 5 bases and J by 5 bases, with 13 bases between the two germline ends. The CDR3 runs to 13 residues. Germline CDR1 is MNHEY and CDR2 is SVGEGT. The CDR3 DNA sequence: TGTGCCAGCAGTACGGGGAGTTGGAACGAGCAGTACTTC. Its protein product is CASSTGSWNEQYF.

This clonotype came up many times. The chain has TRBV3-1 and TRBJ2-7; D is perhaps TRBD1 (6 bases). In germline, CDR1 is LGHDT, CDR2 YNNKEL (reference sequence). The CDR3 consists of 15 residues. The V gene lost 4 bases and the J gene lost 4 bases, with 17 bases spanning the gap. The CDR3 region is CASSPHVQGKYEQYF. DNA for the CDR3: TGTGCCAGCAGCCCCCACGTACAGGGAAAATACGAGCAGTACTTC.

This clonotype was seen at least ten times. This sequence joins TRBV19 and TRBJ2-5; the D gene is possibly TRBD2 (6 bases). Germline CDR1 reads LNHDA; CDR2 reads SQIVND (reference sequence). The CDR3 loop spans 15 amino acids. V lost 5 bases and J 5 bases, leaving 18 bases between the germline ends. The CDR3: CASSLGLSREETQYF. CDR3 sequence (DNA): TGTGCCAGTAGTCTGGGACTTTCGAGAGAGGAGACCCAGTACTTC.